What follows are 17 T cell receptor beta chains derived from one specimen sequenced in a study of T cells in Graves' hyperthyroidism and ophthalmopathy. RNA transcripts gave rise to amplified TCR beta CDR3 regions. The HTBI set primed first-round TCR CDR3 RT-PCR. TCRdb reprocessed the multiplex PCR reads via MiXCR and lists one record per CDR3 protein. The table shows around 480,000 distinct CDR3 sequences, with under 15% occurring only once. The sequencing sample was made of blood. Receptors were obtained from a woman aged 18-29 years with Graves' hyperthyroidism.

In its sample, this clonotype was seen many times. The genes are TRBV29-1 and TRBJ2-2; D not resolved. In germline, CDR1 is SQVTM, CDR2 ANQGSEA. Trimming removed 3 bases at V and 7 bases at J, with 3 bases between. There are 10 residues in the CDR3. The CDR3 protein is CSVEDGELFF. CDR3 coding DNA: TGCAGCGTTGAGGACGGGGAGCTGTTTTTT.

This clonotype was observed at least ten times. In DNA, the CDR3 is TGTGCCAGCGATTTAGCTGATACGCAGTATTTT. This codes for CASDLADTQYF. This chain uses TRBV2 with TRBJ2-3; D unresolved. V lost 8 bases, J lost 6 bases, and 9 bases lay in between. Germline-derived CDR1 and CDR2 are SNHLY and FYNNEI. CDR3 size: 11 residues.

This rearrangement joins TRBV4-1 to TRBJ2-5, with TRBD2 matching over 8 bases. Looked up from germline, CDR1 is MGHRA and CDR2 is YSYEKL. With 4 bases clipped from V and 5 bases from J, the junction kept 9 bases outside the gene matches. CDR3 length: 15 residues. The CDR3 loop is CASSRSGRGSETQYF. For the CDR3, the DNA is TGCGCCAGCAGCCGAAGCGGGAGAGGAAGCGAGACCCAGTACTTC.

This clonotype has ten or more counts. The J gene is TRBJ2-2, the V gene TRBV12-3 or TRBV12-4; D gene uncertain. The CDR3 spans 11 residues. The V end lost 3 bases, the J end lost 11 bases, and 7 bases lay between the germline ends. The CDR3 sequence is CASSFLGELFF. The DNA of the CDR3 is TGTGCCAGCAGTTTTCTGGGAGAGCTGTTTTTT.

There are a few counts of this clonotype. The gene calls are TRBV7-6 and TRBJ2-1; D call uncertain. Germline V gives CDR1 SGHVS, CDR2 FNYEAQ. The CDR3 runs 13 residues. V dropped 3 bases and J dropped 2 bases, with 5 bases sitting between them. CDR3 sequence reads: CASSFMPYNEQFF. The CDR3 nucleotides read TGTGCCAGCAGCTTTATGCCCTACAATGAGCAGTTCTTC.

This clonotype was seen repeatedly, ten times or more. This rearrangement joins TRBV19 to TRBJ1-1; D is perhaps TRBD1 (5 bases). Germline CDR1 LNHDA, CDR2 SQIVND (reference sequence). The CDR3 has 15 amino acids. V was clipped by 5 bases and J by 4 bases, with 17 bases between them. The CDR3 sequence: CASSPHQGVGTEAFF. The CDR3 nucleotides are TGTGCCAGTAGTCCCCACCAGGGAGTGGGCACTGAAGCTTTCTTT.

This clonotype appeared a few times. The CDR3 spells CAGSLEPVRGRQYEQYV. Here the CDR3 DNA reads TGTGCCGGCAGCTTGGAACCTGTAAGGGGACGGCAGTACGAGCAGTACGTC. The chain carries TRBV5-5 and TRBJ2-7; D tentatively reads TRBD1 or TRBD2 (5 bases each). This CDR3 region has 17 residues. Germline V gene data show CDR1 as SGHKS and CDR2 as YYEKEE (reference sequence).

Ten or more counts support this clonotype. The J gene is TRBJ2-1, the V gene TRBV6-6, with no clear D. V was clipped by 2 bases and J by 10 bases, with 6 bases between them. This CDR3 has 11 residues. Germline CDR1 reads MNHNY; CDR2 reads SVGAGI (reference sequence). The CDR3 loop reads CASSYGGEQFF. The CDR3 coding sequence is TGTGCCAGCAGTTACGGTGGGGAGCAGTTCTTC.

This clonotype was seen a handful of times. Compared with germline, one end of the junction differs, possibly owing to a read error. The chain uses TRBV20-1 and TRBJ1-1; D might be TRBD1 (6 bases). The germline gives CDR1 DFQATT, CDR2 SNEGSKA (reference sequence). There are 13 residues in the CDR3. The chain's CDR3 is CSARFRGDTEAFF. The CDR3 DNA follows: TGCAGTGCTAGGTTCCGGGGGGACACTGAGGCTTTCTTT.

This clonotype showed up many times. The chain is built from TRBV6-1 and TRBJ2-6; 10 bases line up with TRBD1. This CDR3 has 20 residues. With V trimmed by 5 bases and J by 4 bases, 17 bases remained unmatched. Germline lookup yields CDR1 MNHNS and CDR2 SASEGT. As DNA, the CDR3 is TGTGCCAGCAGTAACCGGGACAGGGGAGAGGTTGACCCCGGGGCCAACGTCCTGACTTTC. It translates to CASSNRDRGEVDPGANVLTF.

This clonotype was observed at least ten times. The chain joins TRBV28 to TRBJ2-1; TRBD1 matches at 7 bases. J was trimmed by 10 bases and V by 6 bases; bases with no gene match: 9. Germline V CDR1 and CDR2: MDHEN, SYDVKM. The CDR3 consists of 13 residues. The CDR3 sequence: CASRPPRGGEQFF. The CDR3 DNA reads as TGTGCCAGCAGACCTCCTCGAGGGGGCGAGCAGTTCTTC.

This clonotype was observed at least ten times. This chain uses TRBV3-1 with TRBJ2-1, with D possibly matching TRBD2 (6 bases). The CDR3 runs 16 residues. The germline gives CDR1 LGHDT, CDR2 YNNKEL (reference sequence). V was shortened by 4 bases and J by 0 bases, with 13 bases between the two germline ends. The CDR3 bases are TGTGCCAGCAGCCCGGGACTTCTGAGCTCCTACAATGAGCAGTTCTTC. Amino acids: CASSPGLLSSYNEQFF.

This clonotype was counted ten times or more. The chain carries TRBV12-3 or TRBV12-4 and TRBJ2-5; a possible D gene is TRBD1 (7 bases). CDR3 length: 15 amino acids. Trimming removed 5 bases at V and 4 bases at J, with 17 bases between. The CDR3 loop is CASSLGQVGGETQYF. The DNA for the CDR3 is TGTGCCAGCAGTCTCGGACAGGTGGGGGGAGAGACCCAGTACTTC.

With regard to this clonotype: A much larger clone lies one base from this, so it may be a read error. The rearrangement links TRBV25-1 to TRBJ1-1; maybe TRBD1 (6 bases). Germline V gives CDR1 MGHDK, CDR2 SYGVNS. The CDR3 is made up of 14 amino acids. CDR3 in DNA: TGTGCCAGCAGGGGGGGAGGTGGGGGCACTGAAGCTCTCTTT. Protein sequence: CASRGGGGGTEALF.

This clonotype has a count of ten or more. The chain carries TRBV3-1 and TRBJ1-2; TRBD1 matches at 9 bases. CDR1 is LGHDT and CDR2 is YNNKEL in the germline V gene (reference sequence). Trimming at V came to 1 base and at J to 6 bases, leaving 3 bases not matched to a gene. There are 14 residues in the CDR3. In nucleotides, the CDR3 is TGTGCCAGCAGCCAAGGGGACAGGGTAGATGGCTACACCTTC. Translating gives CASSQGDRVDGYTF.

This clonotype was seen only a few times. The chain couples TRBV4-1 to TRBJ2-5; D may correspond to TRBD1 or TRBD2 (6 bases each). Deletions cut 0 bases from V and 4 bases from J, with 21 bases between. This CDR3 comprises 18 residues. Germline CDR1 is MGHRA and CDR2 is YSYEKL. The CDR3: CASSQDWGALNTLETQYF. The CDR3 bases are TGCGCCAGCAGCCAAGATTGGGGGGCCCTAAACACGTTAGAGACCCAGTACTTC.

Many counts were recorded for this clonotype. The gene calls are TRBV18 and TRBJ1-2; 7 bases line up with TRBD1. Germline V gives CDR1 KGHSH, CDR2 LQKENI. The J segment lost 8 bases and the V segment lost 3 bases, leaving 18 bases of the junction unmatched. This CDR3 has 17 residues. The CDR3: CASSPWAETGSISGYTF. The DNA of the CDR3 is TGTGCCAGCTCACCCTGGGCAGAGACAGGGAGTATCTCCGGCTACACCTTC.